This is a list of T cell receptor beta chains from one sample in a study of response to subunit inactivated influenza vaccine. One entry per CDR3 protein, called by TCRdb with MiXCR from the RT-PCR reads. Among about 530,000 distinct CDR3 sequences listed, around 11% were seen once. Here the sequenced sample was PBMCs from blood, taken on the day of vaccination. The receptors stem from a man aged 50 or older who received an inactivated influenza vaccine. Both conserved end residues are part of each CDR3. The D gene is left open where the match is weak. A row's size may be missing; if present it is once, few, many or a size class.

clone_size	v_call	j_call	d_call	cdr3_nt	cdr3_aa
-	TRBV10-3	TRBJ2-7	-	TGTGCCATCAGTGAGGCGGGGACCGCCGAGCAGTACTTC	CAISEAGTAEQYF
few	TRBV4-3	TRBJ1-1	TRBD1	TGCGCCAGCAGCCAAGACTGGGACAGGGTACCCGCTGAAGCTTTCTTT	CASSQDWDRVPAEAFF
few	TRBV6-1	TRBJ2-7	-	TGTGCCAGCAGCTCTCAGCCTGGGCTCAGCGAGCAGTACTTC	CASSSQPGLSEQYF
-	TRBV27	TRBJ2-1	-	TGTGCCAGCATCAAAGGCAATGAGCAGTTCTTC	CASIKGNEQFF
-	TRBV7-9	TRBJ1-6	-	TGTGCCAGCAGCGACCAGGGGTTGAATTCACCCCTCCACTTT	CASSDQGLNSPLHF
many	TRBV5-5	TRBJ2-2	-	TGTGCCAGCAGCTCTATTCCCACCCACGTTACCGGGGAGCTGTTTTTT	CASSSIPTHVTGELFF
-	TRBV5-4	TRBJ2-1	-	TGTGCCAGCAGCTCAGGGGCGGTACTCAATGAGCAGTTCTTC	CASSSGAVLNEQFF
-	TRBV7-2	TRBJ2-5	TRBD2	TGTGCCAGCAGCCCAAACTTGCTAGCGGGAGGCAGTGAGACCCAGTACTTC	CASSPNLLAGGSETQYF
many	TRBV7-9	TRBJ2-5	TRBD2	TGTGCCAGCAGCTTTGTACAGCGGGGGGCCGGGGAGACCCAGTACTTC	CASSFVQRGAGETQYF
-	TRBV27	TRBJ2-5	TRBD2	TGTGCCAGCAGCCCGGGACTAGCGGGGATTACGGAGACCCAGTACTTC	CASSPGLAGITETQYF
few	TRBV14	TRBJ2-7	TRBD2	TGTGCCAGCAGCCAAGTAGCGGGAGTCTCCGAGCAGTACTTC	CASSQVAGVSEQYF
-	TRBV11-1	TRBJ2-5	-	TGTGCCAGCAGCGTGGTCCGGGTGGGAGAGACCCAGTACTTC	CASSVVRVGETQYF
many	TRBV5-5	TRBJ1-1	-	TGTGCCAGCAGCTTGGATTGGGGGAAGGACACTGAAGCTTTCTTT	CASSLDWGKDTEAFF
-	TRBV7-2	TRBJ2-5	-	TGTGCCAGCAGCTTAGCAACCGGGACCAATCAAGAGACCCAGTACTTC	CASSLATGTNQETQYF
-	TRBV15	TRBJ2-5	-	TGTGCCACCAGCAGCGGGCAGGAAGAGACCCAGTACTTC	CATSSGQEETQYF
few	TRBV4-1	TRBJ2-7	TRBD1	TGCGCCAGCAGCCCCATGACAGGGGGATCCTACGAGCAGTACTTC	CASSPMTGGSYEQYF
few	TRBV18	TRBJ1-2	TRBD1	TGTGCCAGCTCACCCAGGACAGGGGCGGAGGTCTATGGCTACACCTTC	CASSPRTGAEVYGYTF
few	TRBV25-1	TRBJ2-5	TRBD1	TGTGCCAGCAGGCCTTCCCCGGGACAGGGGGCTCGGGAGACCCAGTACTTC	CASRPSPGQGARETQYF
few	TRBV6-2/TRBV6-3	TRBJ2-3	-	TGTGCCAGCAGTTACCGGGAGTGGGATACGCAGTATTTT	CASSYREWDTQYF